Below are 31 T cell receptor beta chains sequenced from a single sample in a study of cytomegalovirus exposure and HLA in healthy donors. This PCR relied on a set of 60 Vbeta primers and 13 Jbeta primers. Profiled with immunoSEQ multiplex PCR; TCRdb holds only in-frame clones, not every one. This table holds approximately 160,000 clones, roughly 64% found once. The specimen sequenced was PBMCs. The receptor source for this set is a woman aged 30 to 39 in good health and CMV-seropositive.

The chain employs TRBV10-3 and TRBJ2-3, with a tentative D call TRBD1 (6 bases). The CDR3 contains 15 residues. V was cut by 2 bases and J by 1 base, with 10 bases left in between. Germline V gives CDR1 ENHRY, CDR2 SYGVKD. The CDR3 nucleotides read TGTGCCATCAGTGAGACAGGGTTCGGCACAGATACGCAGTATTTT. Translation: CAISETGFGTDTQYF.

This clone was seen only a few times. The chain recombines TRBV11-3 with TRBJ1-1; 8 bases agree with TRBD1. Germline loops: CDR1 SGHNT, CDR2 YENEEA. This CDR3 region has 16 residues. The V segment lost 5 bases and the J segment 2 bases; nucleotides outside the gene matches: 10. CDR3 region: CASSRGGDRGNTEAFF. Here the CDR3 DNA reads TGTGCCAGCAGCCGCGGGGGAGACAGGGGAAACACTGAAGCTTTCTTT.

CDR3 DNA: TGCGCCAGCAGCTTGGAACAGGAAGCCCCCTACGAGCAGTACTTC. The encoded protein is CASSLEQEAPYEQYF. The rearrangement links TRBV5-1 to TRBJ2-7; perhaps TRBD1 as D (5 bases). Trimming cost V 0 bases and J 2 bases, with 12 bases left between them. Per germline, CDR1 SGHRS and CDR2 YFSETQ. This CDR3 is built from 15 residues.

This chain uses TRBV10-3 with TRBJ2-5, with 10 bases aligning to TRBD1. Per germline, CDR1 ENHRY and CDR2 SYGVKD. The J segment lost 5 bases and the V segment lost 4 bases, leaving 7 bases of the junction unmatched. The CDR3 contains 15 residues. The CDR3: CAISVDRGNMETQYF. Written as DNA, the CDR3 is TGTGCCATCAGTGTGGACAGGGGGAATATGGAGACCCAGTACTTC.

CDR3 DNA: TGTGCCATCCGGGGGAGAGCAGATACGCAGTATTTT. As protein: CAIRGRADTQYF. V gene TRBV10-3 combines with J gene TRBJ2-3; a possible D gene is TRBD2 (6 bases). V was clipped by 8 bases and J by 4 bases, with 10 bases between them. In germline, CDR1 is ENHRY, CDR2 SYGVKD. CDR3 length equals 12 residues.

The chain is built from TRBV6-5 and TRBJ2-5, with 13 nucleotides matching TRBD2. The end of the DNA aligns better with TRBJ2-7, so the J call may be wrong. The germline V gene has CDR1 MNHEY and CDR2 SVGAGI. The CDR3 sequence is 15 residues long. CDR3 sequence: CASTRLAGGSYEQYF. CDR3 nucleotide sequence: TGTGCCAGCACTCGACTAGCGGGAGGAAGCTACGAGCAGTACTTC.

The chain has TRBV7-9 and TRBJ1-1; D is perhaps TRBD1 (6 bases). The germline CDR1 and CDR2 sequences are SEHNR and FQNEAQ (reference sequence). V was shortened by 5 bases and J by 8 bases, with 15 bases between the two germline ends. This CDR3 is built from 13 residues. In nucleotides, the CDR3 is TGTGCCAGCAGCGAGACGACCGGGACAGAAGCTTTCTTT. As protein: CASSETTGTEAFF.

This clone has just a few counts. This chain links TRBV4-1 with TRBJ1-4, with 10 bases aligning to TRBD1. From germline, CDR1 is MGHRA and CDR2 YSYEKL. Losses at the gene ends were 4 bases for V and 7 bases for J; bases not matched to a gene: 6. The CDR3 has 15 residues. CDR3 nucleotides: TGCGCCAGCAGCCTTGACAGGGGGCGAGCTGAAAAACTGTTTTTT. Its translation is CASSLDRGRAEKLFF.

As concerns this clone: The identical CDR3 is also encoded by other nucleotide sequences in the sample. V usage is TRBV5-1 and J usage is TRBJ1-6, with D tentatively TRBD1 (5 bases). CDR1 and CDR2 from the germline V gene are SGHRS and YFSETQ. CDR3 size: 15 residues. V was shortened by 0 bases and J by 6 bases, with 10 bases between the two germline ends. The DNA of the CDR3 is TGCGCCAGCAGCTTGGGGACGGACACTAATTCACCCCTCCACTTT. Protein: CASSLGTDTNSPLHF.

The V and J genes are TRBV28 and TRBJ1-6; 8 bases are shared with TRBD1. Germline CDR1 and CDR2: MDHEN and SYDVKM. The CDR3 runs to 13 residues. V was clipped by 6 bases and J by 7 bases; unmatched bases: 2. CDR3 loop: CASSGQGNSPLHF. The CDR3 region has the DNA TGTGCCAGCAGCGGACAGGGAAATTCACCCCTCCACTTT. Using reference TRBV28 and TRBJ1-6 for the parts outside the CDR3, the full variable domain is DVKVTQSSRYLVKRTGEKVFLECVQDMDHENMFWYRQDPGLGLRLIYFSYDVKMKEKGDIPEGYSVSREKKERFSLILESASTNQTSMYLCASSGQGNSPLHFGNGTRLTVT.

The V gene is TRBV5-3, the J gene TRBJ1-2; the match to TRBD1 covers 8 bases. TRBV5-3 is sorted into the ORF group, with uncertain function. V trimming: 0 bases; J trimming: 5 bases; junction bases outside the gene matches: 12. The CDR3 length is 17 residues. The CDR3 reads CARSLVFLDRVIYGYTF. CDR3 DNA sequence: TGTGCCAGAAGCTTGGTATTTTTGGACAGGGTAATTTATGGCTACACCTTC.

The chain has TRBV6-1 and TRBJ1-5; no clear D. The CDR3 loop spans 15 amino acids. Trimming took off 5 bases at V and 5 bases at J, with 16 bases between the two ends. Germline CDR1 and CDR2: MNHNS and SASEGT. CDR3 residues: CASSKWADSDQPQHF. DNA for the CDR3: TGTGCCAGCAGTAAGTGGGCAGATTCCGATCAGCCCCAGCATTTT.

This clone was observed a single time. The V call is TRBV19, the J call TRBJ2-1; tentative D call: TRBD1 (6 bases). The CDR3 sequence is 14 residues long. Trimming took off 7 bases at V and 4 bases at J, with 14 bases between the two ends. Germline assignment: CDR1 LNHDA and CDR2 SQIVND (reference sequence). The CDR3 DNA sequence: TGTGCCAGTATGGGGGCTCCCCGATACAATGAGCAGTTCTTC. Translation gives CASMGAPRYNEQFF.

This chain joins TRBV5-4 and TRBJ1-2; 10 bases match TRBD1. The CDR3 spans 15 residues. Looked up from germline, CDR1 is SGHNT and CDR2 is YYREEE (reference sequence). Losses at the gene ends were 4 bases for V and 2 bases for J; bases not matched to a gene: 5. The CDR3 reads CASSVPGQGNYGYTF. The CDR3 DNA reads as TGTGCCAGCAGCGTACCGGGACAGGGGAACTATGGCTACACCTTC.

The chain carries TRBV30 and TRBJ2-5; maybe TRBD2 (5 bases). The end of the DNA fits TRBJ2-7 better, so the J call may be wrong. Germline-derived CDR1 and CDR2 are GTSNPN and SVGIG (reference sequence). This CDR3 region has 12 residues. Here the CDR3 reads CAWGLFSYEQYF. The DNA of the CDR3 is TGTGCCTGGGGACTTTTCTCCTACGAGCAGTACTTC.

A few counts support this clone. The chain carries TRBV6-6 and TRBJ1-2, with D perhaps matching TRBD1 (5 bases). Germline loops: CDR1 MNHNY, CDR2 SVGAGI (reference sequence). Trimming took off 2 bases at V and 4 bases at J, with 11 bases between the two ends. This CDR3 region has 14 residues. In DNA, the CDR3 is TGTGCCAGCAGTTACCCGGACATCCTCTATGGCTACACCTTC. Amino acids: CASSYPDILYGYTF.

The sample holds a few counts of this clone. The chain links TRBV5-8 to TRBJ1-3, with 7 bases identical to TRBD1. Looked up from germline, CDR1 is SGHTS and CDR2 is YDEGEE. J lost 3 bases, V lost 6 bases, and 12 bases had no gene match. The CDR3 runs 16 residues. CDR3 DNA sequence: TGTGCCAGCATCAGAGAGACAGGGAGGAATGGAAACACCATATATTTT. This sequence encodes CASIRETGRNGNTIYF.

In its sample, this clone was seen a few times. J is TRBJ2-7 and V is TRBV5-4; 7 bases match TRBD2. J gave up 2 bases and V 6 bases, and 20 bases lay outside the gene matches. Per the germline V gene, CDR1 is SGHNT and CDR2 is YYREEE (reference sequence). The CDR3 consists of 18 residues. The CDR3 sequence: CASTLHGGGVAKAYEQYF. The CDR3 DNA is TGTGCCAGCACCCTCCACGGCGGGGGAGTAGCGAAGGCCTACGAGCAGTACTTC.

This chain joins TRBV11-2 and TRBJ1-1; D remains unclear. Between the trimmed V and J ends, which lost 5 bases and 7 bases, there was a span of 8 bases. The CDR3 covers 11 residues. Germline V gene lookup returns CDR1 SGHAT and CDR2 FQNNGV. CDR3 in amino acids: CASSAGDEAFF. The CDR3 DNA follows: TGTGCCAGCAGCGCAGGCGATGAAGCTTTCTTT.

This sequence joins TRBV28 and TRBJ1-1; D is perhaps TRBD1 (5 bases). This CDR3 has 12 residues. V lost 2 bases to trimming and J lost 10 bases, with 11 bases between them. Germline V lookup: CDR1 MDHEN, CDR2 SYDVKM. In DNA form, the CDR3 reads TGTGCCAGCAGTTTAATAGGGGTGGGAGCTTTCTTT. The encoded protein is CASSLIGVGAFF.

This clone was counted a few times. The chain links TRBV6-5 to TRBJ1-3, with 10 bases identical to TRBD1. The CDR3 sequence is 15 residues long. V shed 5 bases and J 4 bases; nucleotides not matched to a gene: 5. The germline V gene has CDR1 MNHEY and CDR2 SVGAGI. This CDR3 is CASSTTGGEGNTIYF. In DNA, the CDR3 is TGTGCCAGCAGTACGACAGGGGGCGAGGGAAACACCATATATTTT.

The chain couples TRBV5-6 to TRBJ1-5; 11 nucleotides align to TRBD1. CDR3 length equals 15 residues. Germline CDR1 and CDR2: SGHDT and YYEEEE. V trimming: 2 bases; J trimming: 4 bases; junction bases outside the gene matches: 2. CDR3 sequence: CASSLGDRGNQPQHF. The CDR3 DNA reads TGTGCCAGCAGCTTAGGGGACAGGGGGAATCAGCCCCAGCATTTT.

In this sample, this clone turned up a few times. J is TRBJ2-7 and V is TRBV27; D may be TRBD1 (5 bases). Trimming removed 2 bases from V and 0 bases from J, with 8 bases in between. Germline CDR1 and CDR2: MNHEY and SMNVEV (reference sequence). The CDR3 is 14 amino acids. The chain's CDR3 is CASSLKGLSYEQYF. CDR3 bases: TGTGCCAGCAGTTTAAAGGGGCTCTCCTACGAGCAGTACTTC.

A few counts support this clone. The chain is built from TRBV2 and TRBJ2-7, with 8 bases aligning to TRBD1. This CDR3 comprises 15 residues. With 8 bases clipped from V and 6 bases from J, the junction kept 15 bases outside the gene matches. Germline CDR1 and CDR2: SNHLY and FYNNEI. The CDR3 DNA reads as TGTGCCAGCGGAACATTGGACAGGGCGGACAGCGAGCAGTACTTC. This gives the protein CASGTLDRADSEQYF. Looking up the rest from reference TRBV2 and TRBJ2-7 gives the full variable domain: EPEVTQTPSHQVTQMGQEVILRCVPISNHLYFYWYRQILGQKVEFLVSFYNNEISEKSEIFDDQFSVERPDGSNFTLKIRSTKLEDSAMYFCASGTLDRADSEQYFGPGTRLTVT.

This chain connects TRBV5-1 to TRBJ2-2, with TRBD2 identical over 7 bases. The CDR3 is 15 amino acids. The V gene end was trimmed by 6 bases and the J gene end by 7 bases; junction bases not matched to a gene: 12. Germline-derived CDR1 and CDR2 are SGHRS and YFSETQ. CDR3 sequence reads: CASTNWEGQYGELFF. In DNA form, the CDR3 reads TGCGCCAGCACCAACTGGGAGGGGCAGTACGGGGAGCTGTTTTTT. Full variable domain (missing parts from reference TRBV5-1 and TRBJ2-2): KAGVTQTPRYLIKTRGQQVTLSCSPISGHRSVSWYQQTPGQGLQFLFEYFSETQRNKGNFPGRFSGRQFSNSRSEMNVSTLELGDSALYLCASTNWEGQYGELFFGEGSRLTVL.

The chain combines TRBV19 with TRBJ2-7; 7 nucleotides agree with TRBD2. Unmatched junction bases numbered 9, after V lost 3 bases and J lost 1 base. The CDR3 has 16 residues. The germline gives CDR1 LNHDA, CDR2 SQIVND (reference sequence). CDR3 bases: TGTGCCAGTAGTATTGGGAGGGGCACTATGTCCTACGAGCAGTACTTC. As protein: CASSIGRGTMSYEQYF.

The rearrangement joins TRBV28 to TRBJ1-2, with 10 bases matching TRBD1. The germline V gene encodes CDR1 MDHEN and CDR2 SYDVKM. CDR3 length equals 14 residues. J was trimmed by 4 bases and V by 3 bases; bases with no gene match: 2. DNA of the CDR3: TGTGCCAGCAGTTTGGGGGACAGGGGCTATGGCTACACCTTC. Translated: CASSLGDRGYGYTF.

The gene calls are TRBV10-3 and TRBJ1-2; D remains ambiguous. Germline-derived CDR1 and CDR2 are ENHRY and SYGVKD. Trimming cost V 7 bases and J 2 bases, with 14 bases left between them. The CDR3 is made up of 14 amino acids. CDR3 sequence (DNA): TGTGCCATCAACCCTCAGGCCACGAACTATGGCTACACCTTC. Its translation is CAINPQATNYGYTF.

The chain links TRBV11-2 to TRBJ2-7; the D gene is possibly TRBD2 (5 bases). The CDR3 is 12 amino acids. V was trimmed by 3 bases and J by 2 bases, leaving 5 bases between them. In germline, CDR1 is SGHAT, CDR2 FQNNGV. The CDR3 region is CASSFGTYEQYF. The CDR3 coding sequence is TGTGCCAGCAGCTTCGGGACCTACGAGCAGTACTTC.

The genes are TRBV30 and TRBJ2-3; 13 bases map to TRBD2. CDR3 length: 15 residues. The V and J ends lost 3 bases and 2 bases, in that order; junction bases with no gene match: 2. Germline values: CDR1 GTSNPN, CDR2 SVGIG (reference sequence). The CDR3 DNA reads as TGTGCCTGGAGGACTAGCGGGGGGTTCACAGATACGCAGTATTTT. Translating it yields CAWRTSGGFTDTQYF.

The chain is built from TRBV28 and TRBJ2-3; D gene uncertain. Germline loops: CDR1 MDHEN, CDR2 SYDVKM. The germline V and J ends were trimmed by 6 bases and 0 bases, with 13 bases remaining between them. The CDR3 runs to 15 residues. CDR3: CASSPTSSSTDTQYF. CDR3 DNA sequence: TGTGCCAGCAGCCCCACTTCATCTAGCACAGATACGCAGTATTTT.